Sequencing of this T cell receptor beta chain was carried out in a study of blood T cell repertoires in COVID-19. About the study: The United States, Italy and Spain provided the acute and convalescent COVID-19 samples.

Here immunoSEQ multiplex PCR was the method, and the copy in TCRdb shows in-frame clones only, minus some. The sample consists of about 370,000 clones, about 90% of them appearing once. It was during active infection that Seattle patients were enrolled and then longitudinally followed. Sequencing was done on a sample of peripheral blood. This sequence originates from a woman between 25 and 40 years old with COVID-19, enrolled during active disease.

The CDR3 is CASSLVPSGLSGANVLTF. The CDR3 DNA is TGTGCCAGCAGCTTGGTGCCTAGCGGTCTTTCTGGGGCCAACGTCCTGACTTTC. The chain is built from TRBV5-6 and TRBJ2-6; 7 bases line up with TRBD2. The germline CDR1 and CDR2 sequences are SGHDT and YYEEEE. V shed 0 bases and J 1 base; nucleotides not matched to a gene: 7. The CDR3 spans 18 residues.